The 2 T cell receptor beta chains in this list originate from one sample, sequenced in a study of OX40 agonist ivuxolimab in advanced cancers. Clones were read by immunoSEQ multiplex PCR, and TCRdb kept only the in-frame ones, dropping some. The sample records fewer than 55,000 clones, 70% to 90% being singletons. The source material was CD4+ or CD8+ T cells sorted from blood, sampled in a trial of the OX40 agonist ivuxolimab. The receptors come from an adult with an advanced solid tumor such as melanoma, head and neck, liver or kidney cancer.

This chain uses TRBV7-9 with TRBJ2-7; D remains unclear. Germline values: CDR1 SEHNR, CDR2 FQNEAQ (reference sequence). The CDR3 is made up of 13 amino acids. The V end lost 5 bases, the J end lost 6 bases, and 14 bases lay between the germline ends. The chain's CDR3 is CASSPREWGEQYF. In DNA form, the CDR3 reads TGTGCCAGCAGCCCGCGAGAGTGGGGCGAGCAGTACTTC. Full variable domain (rest looked up from reference TRBV7-9 and TRBJ2-7): DTGVSQNPRHKITKRGQNVTFRCDPISEHNRLYWYRQTLGQGPEFLTYFQNEAQLEKSRLLSDRFSAERPKGSFSTLEIQRTEQGDSAMYLCASSPREWGEQYFGPGTRLTVT.

This clone was found a few times. This chain joins TRBV18 and TRBJ2-1; a possible D gene is TRBD1 (5 bases). CDR1 is KGHSH, CDR2 LQKENI, per germline. This CDR3 region has 15 residues. V dropped 2 bases and J dropped 0 bases, with 8 bases sitting between them. CDR3 sequence (DNA): TGTGCCAGCTCACCAGGCAGGGCCTCCTACAATGAGCAGTTCTTC. This translates into CASSPGRASYNEQFF.